This T cell receptor beta chain appears in the sequencing data of a study of shared clonotypes between healthy human individuals. Study information: The cohort comprised a couple of women and a few men. Their ages spanned 18 to 49 years.

V dropped 5 bases and J dropped 2; count of bases not matched to a gene: 2. This CDR3 has 14 amino acids. Looked up from germline, CDR1 is LNHDA and CDR2 is SQIVND (reference sequence). Healthy HIV-negative adults with no recent acute infections or vaccinations were recruited as donors. Genomic DNA belonging to each subset was distributed in equal measure over several immunoSEQ plates. Profiled with immunoSEQ multiplex PCR; TCRdb holds only in-frame clones, not every one. The data contain more than 400,000 clones, around 73% of them seen just once; the ten biggest clones take up approximately 12%. This TCR was recovered from a woman aged 40 to 49 in good health. Some clones in this sample may be carry-over from other donors' samples. The chain employs TRBV19 and TRBJ1-5, with 8 bases matching TRBD1. Sequencing was carried out using PBMCs. As DNA, the CDR3 is TGTGCCAGTAGTGAGACAGGGGGCAATCAGCCCCAGCATTTT. Translation: CASSETGGNQPQHF.